The source of this T cell receptor beta chain is a study of cytomegalovirus exposure and HLA in healthy donors. General study results and limits: In a later analysis, most CMV-associated TCR beta chains appeared HLA-restricted. HLA alleles were associated with around 17,000 TCR beta sequences in a later analysis at 0.05 false discovery rate. In vitro work confirmed that three CMV-associated chains recognize CMV antigens. The records held CMV serostatus as the only immune exposure information.

Germline CDR1 and CDR2: LNHDA and SQIVND (reference sequence). Losses at the gene ends were 3 bases for V and 8 bases for J; bases not matched to a gene: 1. The CDR3 spans 14 residues. Of note for this clone: Its antigen is still unknown.

PCR used 60 Vbeta primers and 13 Jbeta primers. Using immunoSEQ multiplex PCR, the repertoire was profiled, and TCRdb retains in-frame clones only, with some absent. The sample shows some 170,000 clones, roughly 85% of them seen only once. This TCR was recovered from a man aged 35 to 55 in good health and CMV-seronegative. V usage is TRBV19 and J usage is TRBJ2-1; TRBD2 aligns across 13 bases. The sequencing input was PBMCs. The CDR3 spells CASSMTSGRYEQFF. Here the CDR3 DNA reads TGTGCCAGTAGTATGACTAGCGGGAGGTATGAGCAGTTCTTC.